Listed below are T cell receptor beta chains from one sample, sequenced in a study of tumor-infiltrating lymphocytes in localized non-small cell lung cancer. Repertoires were generated with immunoSEQ multiplex PCR, while TCRdb's copy carries only in-frame clones and drops some. In the table there are 5,000 to 6,000 clones, roughly 66% of which are singletons. Material: uninvolved lung tissue not adjacent to the tumor. The receptors shown here come from a human donor with non-small cell lung cancer. The CDR3 runs from the conserved cysteine through the conserved F or W. A D gene is named only where the DNA matches it firmly. Clone sizes are given selectively: once, few, many, or a class where the clone is expanded.

CDR3 DNA: TGTGCCAGCAGTGGTTATTCCAGCGGGAGGGTCGAGCAGTACTTC
CDR3 protein: CASSGYSSGRVEQYF
D gene: TRBD2
J gene: TRBJ2-7
clone size: NA
CDR3 length: 15
V gene: TRBV6-1

CDR3 DNA: TGCGCCAGCGGTGGACTAGCAATACCGGCAGAGACCCAGTACTTC
CDR3 protein: CASGGLAIPAETQYF
D gene: TRBD2
J gene: TRBJ2-5
clone size: NA
CDR3 length: 15
V gene: TRBV5-1

CDR3 DNA: TGTGCCAGCAGCCTCGACGTCCCAACAGGGGGCTCCTACAATGAGCAGTTCTTC
CDR3 protein: CASSLDVPTGGSYNEQFF
D gene: TRBD1
J gene: TRBJ2-1
clone size: NA
CDR3 length: 18
V gene: TRBV4-2

CDR3 DNA: TGTGCCAGCAGCTTCGACAGGGACTACTATGGCTACACCTTC
CDR3 protein: CASSFDRDYYGYTF
D gene: TRBD1
J gene: TRBJ1-2
clone size: NA
CDR3 length: 14
V gene: TRBV4-2

CDR3 DNA: TGTGCCAGCAGGTGGGACAGGGAGAACACTGAAGCTTTCTTT
CDR3 protein: CASRWDRENTEAFF
D gene: TRBD1
J gene: TRBJ1-1
clone size: NA
CDR3 length: 14
V gene: TRBV27

CDR3 DNA: TGTGCCAGCAGTTTACAGTCCAGGGGGCTTGGTGGCTACACCTTC
CDR3 protein: CASSLQSRGLGGYTF
D gene: TRBD1
J gene: TRBJ1-2
clone size: NA
CDR3 length: 15
V gene: TRBV28

CDR3 DNA: TGTGCCAGCAGCTACGGGACGGCCTCTGGCTACACCTTC
CDR3 protein: CASSYGTASGYTF
D gene: NA
J gene: TRBJ1-2
clone size: NA
CDR3 length: 13
V gene: TRBV7-9

CDR3 DNA: TGTGCCTGGAACCCCCTGGGGACTAGCGGGAGGAAAAGCGGGCAGTACTTC
CDR3 protein: CAWNPLGTSGRKSGQYF
D gene: TRBD2
J gene: TRBJ2-7
clone size: NA
CDR3 length: 17
V gene: TRBV30

CDR3 DNA: TGTGCCAGCAGTTATCGGTGGAGGTCAGAGACCCAGTACTTC
CDR3 protein: CASSYRWRSETQYF
D gene: NA
J gene: TRBJ2-5
clone size: few
CDR3 length: 14
V gene: TRBV6-8

CDR3 DNA: TGCAGTGCTGGGGGGGCGCAGCAGTTCTTC
CDR3 protein: CSAGGAQQFF
D gene: NA
J gene: TRBJ2-1
clone size: NA
CDR3 length: 10
V gene: TRBV20-1

CDR3 DNA: TGTGCCAGCAGCTTCGTAGAGGGGAACACTGAAGCTTTCTTT
CDR3 protein: CASSFVEGNTEAFF
D gene: NA
J gene: TRBJ1-1
clone size: large
CDR3 length: 14
V gene: TRBV7-9

CDR3 DNA: TGTGCCAGCAGCTCCTTCGGGGGGCGGGAGACCCAGTACTTC
CDR3 protein: CASSSFGGRETQYF
D gene: NA
J gene: TRBJ2-5
clone size: NA
CDR3 length: 14
V gene: TRBV7-3

CDR3 DNA: TGTGCCAGCAGCCGAGACGACGCTTTTGGCTACACCTTC
CDR3 protein: CASSRDDAFGYTF
D gene: NA
J gene: TRBJ1-2
clone size: NA
CDR3 length: 13
V gene: TRBV7-2

CDR3 DNA: TGCGCCAGCAGTAAAGAAGAATCTAGCACAGATACGCAGTATTTT
CDR3 protein: CASSKEESSTDTQYF
D gene: NA
J gene: TRBJ2-3
clone size: NA
CDR3 length: 15
V gene: TRBV5-1

CDR3 DNA: TGTGCCATCAGTGAGTCGAGTGTGCGGGGGGGCCACAATGAGCAGTTCTTC
CDR3 protein: CAISESSVRGGHNEQFF
D gene: TRBD2
J gene: TRBJ2-1
clone size: NA
CDR3 length: 17
V gene: TRBV10-3

CDR3 DNA: TGTGCCTGGAGTGTAGATCGGAGAAGCGCTGAAGCTTTCTTT
CDR3 protein: CAWSVDRRSAEAFF
D gene: NA
J gene: TRBJ1-1
clone size: NA
CDR3 length: 14
V gene: TRBV30

CDR3 DNA: TGTGCCAGCAGTTTATCGGTGGGGGAGCAGTTCTTC
CDR3 protein: CASSLSVGEQFF
D gene: NA
J gene: TRBJ2-1
clone size: NA
CDR3 length: 12
V gene: TRBV27

CDR3 DNA: TGTGCCAGCAGCATTGGACCTGCTAACTATGGCTACACCTTC
CDR3 protein: CASSIGPANYGYTF
D gene: NA
J gene: TRBJ1-2
clone size: NA
CDR3 length: 14
V gene: TRBV11-2

CDR3 DNA: TGTGCCAGCAGCGGCATCACAGGGGGCACAGATACGCAGTATTTT
CDR3 protein: CASSGITGGTDTQYF
D gene: TRBD1
J gene: TRBJ2-3
clone size: NA
CDR3 length: 15
V gene: TRBV7-2

CDR3 DNA: TGTGCCAGCAGCCAAGACCTATATGGGGGGGGCTACACCTTC
CDR3 protein: CASSQDLYGGGYTF
D gene: NA
J gene: TRBJ1-2
clone size: NA
CDR3 length: 14
V gene: TRBV14

CDR3 DNA: TGTGCCAGTAGTACTGCAGGGCGCGAGCAGTACTTC
CDR3 protein: CASSTAGREQYF
D gene: NA
J gene: TRBJ2-7
clone size: few
CDR3 length: 12
V gene: TRBV19

CDR3 DNA: TGTGCCAGCAGTAGGGGAGTAGCAACTAATGAAAAACTGTTTTTT
CDR3 protein: CASSRGVATNEKLFF
D gene: NA
J gene: TRBJ1-4
clone size: NA
CDR3 length: 15
V gene: TRBV6-5

CDR3 DNA: TGTGCCTGGAAAGGGGGAAGCTCCTACGAGCAGTACTTC
CDR3 protein: CAWKGGSSYEQYF
D gene: NA
J gene: TRBJ2-7
clone size: NA
CDR3 length: 13
V gene: TRBV30

CDR3 DNA: TGCGCCAGCAGCTTGGGTGGCAGAACCCAAGAGACCCAGTACTTC
CDR3 protein: CASSLGGRTQETQYF
D gene: NA
J gene: TRBJ2-5
clone size: NA
CDR3 length: 15
V gene: TRBV5-1

CDR3 DNA: TGCGCCAGCAGCCAAGTTTCCTACGAGCAGTACTTC
CDR3 protein: CASSQVSYEQYF
D gene: NA
J gene: TRBJ2-7
clone size: few
CDR3 length: 12
V gene: TRBV5-1

CDR3 DNA: TGTGCCAGTAGTAGCCGCCGGGACAGGTCATACGAGCAGTACTTC
CDR3 protein: CASSSRRDRSYEQYF
D gene: TRBD1
J gene: TRBJ2-7
clone size: medium-sized
CDR3 length: 15
V gene: TRBV19

CDR3 DNA: TGTGCCAGTAGTCTCCCCGGGGGTGGTAATCAGCCCCAGCATTTT
CDR3 protein: CASSLPGGGNQPQHF
D gene: NA
J gene: TRBJ1-5
clone size: NA
CDR3 length: 15
V gene: TRBV19

CDR3 DNA: TGTGCCAGCAGTGAAGCAAGAGGGGCCGGTCAGCCCCAGCATTTT
CDR3 protein: CASSEARGAGQPQHF
D gene: NA
J gene: TRBJ1-5
clone size: NA
CDR3 length: 15
V gene: TRBV2

CDR3 DNA: TGTGCCAGCAGTCCCGGGGGACTGAGGTTCGCCATATCCTACGAGCAGTACTTC
CDR3 protein: CASSPGGLRFAISYEQYF
D gene: NA
J gene: TRBJ2-7
clone size: NA
CDR3 length: 18
V gene: TRBV28

CDR3 DNA: TGTGCCAGCAGCCCACTAGCGGGCCTCACAGATACGCAGTATTTT
CDR3 protein: CASSPLAGLTDTQYF
D gene: TRBD2
J gene: TRBJ2-3
clone size: NA
CDR3 length: 15
V gene: TRBV7-2

CDR3 DNA: TGTGCCAGCAGTTCACTAGGGGGGGATTACGAGCAGTACTTC
CDR3 protein: CASSSLGGDYEQYF
D gene: NA
J gene: TRBJ2-7
clone size: few
CDR3 length: 14
V gene: TRBV28

CDR3 DNA: TGTGCCAGCAGCTTAACTGCAGCCACAGATACGCAGTATTTT
CDR3 protein: CASSLTAATDTQYF
D gene: NA
J gene: TRBJ2-3
clone size: NA
CDR3 length: 14
V gene: TRBV7-2

CDR3 DNA: TGTGCCAGTAGAAAGGGGCAGGGTAGGAGCAATCAGCCCCAGCATTTT
CDR3 protein: CASRKGQGRSNQPQHF
D gene: NA
J gene: TRBJ1-5
clone size: NA
CDR3 length: 16
V gene: TRBV19

CDR3 DNA: TGTGCCAGTAGCGGCGGGTCAGAGACCCAGTACTTC
CDR3 protein: CASSGGSETQYF
D gene: NA
J gene: TRBJ2-5
clone size: few
CDR3 length: 12
V gene: TRBV19

CDR3 DNA: TGTGCCAGCAGTGAAGAAGGAACGCGACAGGGACGTCAAGAGACCCAGTACTTC
CDR3 protein: CASSEEGTRQGRQETQYF
D gene: TRBD1
J gene: TRBJ2-5
clone size: NA
CDR3 length: 18
V gene: TRBV6-1

CDR3 DNA: TGCGCCAGCAGCTTGGAGGGCGGCTCAAATATAGACATTCAGTACTTC
CDR3 protein: CASSLEGGSNIDIQYF
D gene: NA
J gene: TRBJ2-4
clone size: NA
CDR3 length: 16
V gene: TRBV5-1

CDR3 DNA: TGTGCCAGCAGTCCAGGGGGCGAAGGCTATGGCTACACCTTC
CDR3 protein: CASSPGGEGYGYTF
D gene: TRBD1
J gene: TRBJ1-2
clone size: NA
CDR3 length: 14
V gene: TRBV6-6

CDR3 DNA: TGTGCCAGCAGTGTTCCGAGACAGAACTCTGGAAACACCATATATTTT
CDR3 protein: CASSVPRQNSGNTIYF
D gene: NA
J gene: TRBJ1-3
clone size: medium-sized
CDR3 length: 16
V gene: TRBV2

CDR3 DNA: TGTGCCTGGATCCCTCGGGGCTCCTACAATGAGCAGTTCTTC
CDR3 protein: CAWIPRGSYNEQFF
D gene: NA
J gene: TRBJ2-1
clone size: NA
CDR3 length: 14
V gene: TRBV30